Listed below are T cell receptor beta chains from one sample, sequenced in a study of T cell changes during pregnancy in multiple sclerosis. Measured with immunoSEQ multiplex PCR; TCRdb has only the in-frame clones, and not every one. The sample yields 40,000 to 55,000 clones, almost 95% seen once. The sample was CD8+ T cells from peripheral blood mononuclear cells, taken in the first trimester of pregnancy. These TCRs come from a female donor with multiple sclerosis, enrolled in a pregnancy study. Each CDR3 is given with its conserved first and last residue. Fields, in order: V gene, D gene, clone size, J gene, CDR3 protein, CDR3 DNA. D genes are given only for firm matches. Clone size, where shown, is once, few, many, or a class for clones that have expanded.

>TRBV5-1|TRBD2|NA|TRBJ2-7
CASSLKLSGGTYEQYF
TGCGCCAGCAGCTTGAAGCTTAGCGGGGGGACCTACGAGCAGTACTTC
>TRBV5-6|TRBD1|NA|TRBJ2-3
CASSLRGLESSTDTQYF
TGTGCCAGCAGCTTGAGGGGGCTCGAGTCTAGCACAGATACGCAGTATTTT
>TRBV19|NA|NA|TRBJ2-7
CASSPIGGAYEQYF
TGTGCCAGTAGTCCTATTGGCGGAGCTTACGAGCAGTACTTC
>TRBV9|NA|NA|TRBJ2-5
CASSSEGGVVRFQETQYF
TGTGCCAGCAGCTCCGAAGGGGGGGTGGTTCGGTTTCAGGAGACCCAGTACTTC
>TRBV11-2|TRBD2|NA|TRBJ2-1
CASSYTGTSGGGTYNEQFF
TGTGCCAGCAGCTACACCGGGACTAGCGGGGGGGGGACCTACAATGAGCAGTTCTTC
>TRBV9|NA|NA|TRBJ1-2
CASSHPREGINYGYTF
TGTGCCAGCAGCCACCCAAGGGAGGGTATTAACTATGGCTACACCTTC
>TRBV7-3|NA|NA|TRBJ2-3
CASSLGRASTDTQYF
TGTGCCAGCAGCTTAGGGCGGGCTAGCACAGATACGCAGTATTTT
>TRBV4-2|NA|NA|TRBJ2-7
CASSSFGGADSYEQYF
TGTGCCAGCAGCTCCTTCGGCGGGGCTGACTCCTACGAGCAGTACTTC
>TRBV27|TRBD2|NA|TRBJ2-1
CASSLGGGPGNEQFF
TGTGCCAGCAGTTTAGGCGGGGGGCCTGGCAATGAGCAGTTCTTC
>TRBV28|TRBD1|NA|TRBJ2-1
CASSSSGTGVNEQFF
TGTGCCAGCAGTTCATCAGGGACAGGGGTCAATGAGCAGTTCTTC
>TRBV27|TRBD2|NA|TRBJ2-3
CASSLFLAGYADTQYF
TGTGCCAGCAGTTTATTCCTAGCGGGGTATGCAGATACGCAGTATTTT
>TRBV27|NA|NA|TRBJ1-5
CASGRNNQPQHF
TGTGCCAGCGGGAGGAACAATCAGCCCCAGCATTTT
>TRBV10-3|NA|NA|TRBJ2-7
CAISHPKDTHLGLRYEQYF
TGTGCCATCAGTCACCCCAAGGACACTCACCTCGGTCTCCGCTACGAGCAGTACTTC
>TRBV19|NA|NA|TRBJ2-2
CASSIVRGRIGELFF
TGTGCCAGTAGTATAGTTCGGGGAAGGATCGGGGAGCTGTTTTTT
>TRBV5-8|NA|once|TRBJ1-1
CASSWTATEAFF
TGTGCCAGCAGCTGGACAGCCACTGAAGCTTTCTTT
>TRBV11-2|TRBD2|NA|TRBJ2-2
CASMGTSGGTGELFF
TGTGCCAGCATGGGGACTAGCGGGGGAACCGGGGAGCTGTTTTTT
>TRBV4-3|NA|NA|TRBJ1-2
CASSQDRGSIFYGYTF
TGCGCCAGCAGCCAAGACAGGGGATCTATTTTCTATGGCTACACCTTC
>TRBV4-2|NA|NA|TRBJ1-6
CASSQEGSYNSPLHF
TGTGCCAGCAGCCAGGAGGGGTCCTATAATTCACCCCTCCACTTT
>TRBV4-1|TRBD1|NA|TRBJ2-1
CASSQERTGYNEQFF
TGCGCCAGCAGCCAAGAGAGGACAGGATACAATGAGCAGTTCTTC
>TRBV2|TRBD1|NA|TRBJ1-2
CASKLLRDRLYGYTF
TGTGCCAGCAAACTCCTCCGGGACAGACTCTATGGCTACACCTTC
>TRBV30|TRBD2|NA|TRBJ2-3
CAWSVDGTSGYTQYF
TGTGCCTGGAGTGTAGACGGGACTAGCGGTTATACGCAGTATTTT
>TRBV6-5|NA|NA|TRBJ1-2
CASSYSSAGYGYTF
TGTGCCAGCAGTTATTCCTCGGCAGGCTATGGCTACACCTTC